The TCR beta chain under discussion was sequenced for a study of persistence of HIV-infected CD4 T cells. The stimulus was an HIV-1 Gag 15-mer peptide pool, about 1.1 ug/peptide/mL. Sorting of responding CD4+ T cells relied on upregulated CD40 ligand together with CD69. Donors had CD4+ T cell counts above 400 cells/uL and were CMV-seropositive. With 6 bases clipped from V and 4 bases from J, the junction kept 6 bases outside the gene matches. The CDR3 consists of 15 residues. Germline values: CDR1 MNHEY, CDR2 SVGAGI. Note on this clone: The antigen is unknown.

This was the immunoSEQ version 4 assay in survey mode. The repertoire was sequenced with immunoSEQ multiplex PCR; TCRdb's copy has only in-frame clones and lacks some. The table has about 30,000 clones, roughly 71% seen once. The rearrangement joins TRBV6-5 to TRBJ2-6; 7 nucleotides align to TRBD2. This TCR was sampled from an adult man with HIV who was CMV-seropositive. The sample consisted of CD4+ T cells sorted from PBMCs after 18-hour stimulation, taken from a patient who received antiretroviral therapy. As DNA, the CDR3 is TGTGCCAGCAGCGGGGGGTTGACAGGGGCCAACGTCCTGACTTTC. Its protein product is CASSGGLTGANVLTF.